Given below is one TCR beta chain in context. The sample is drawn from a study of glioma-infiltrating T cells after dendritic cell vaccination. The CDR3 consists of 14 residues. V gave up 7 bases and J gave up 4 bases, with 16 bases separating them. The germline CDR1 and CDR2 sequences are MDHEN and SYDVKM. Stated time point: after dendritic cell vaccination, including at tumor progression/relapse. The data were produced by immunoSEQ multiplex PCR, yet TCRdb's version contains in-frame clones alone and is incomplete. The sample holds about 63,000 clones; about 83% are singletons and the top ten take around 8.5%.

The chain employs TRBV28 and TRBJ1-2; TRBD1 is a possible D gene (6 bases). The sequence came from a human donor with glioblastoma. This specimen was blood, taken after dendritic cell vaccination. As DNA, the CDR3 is TGTGCCAGCACCCTGGGGGGGCTCGTCTATGGCTACACCTTC. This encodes CASTLGGLVYGYTF.